This passage covers 17 T cell receptor beta chains from one sample sequenced in a study of shared clonotypes between healthy human individuals. Only in-frame clones appear in the TCRdb table, and some are missing; sequencing was by immunoSEQ multiplex PCR. This table holds some 2,000,000 clones, approximately 94% found once. Sequencing input: naive CD4+ T cells sorted from blood. Subset in this sample: CD45RA+ positively selected. The receptors were gathered from a man between 18 and 35 years old in good health.

This clone came up once. The chain carries TRBV30 and TRBJ1-1; D unresolved. This CDR3 has 11 residues. Germline assignment: CDR1 GTSNPN and CDR2 SVGIG (reference sequence). V shed 1 base and J shed 7 bases, with 7 bases lying between them. The CDR3 loop is CAWSGYGEAFF. For the CDR3, the DNA is TGTGCCTGGAGTGGGTACGGTGAAGCTTTCTTT.

The chain has TRBV30 and TRBJ1-1, with no clear D. The CDR3 contains 11 residues. The germline V gene has CDR1 GTSNPN and CDR2 SVGIG (reference sequence). Trimming left V 6 bases short and J 3 bases short, with 8 bases between. The CDR3 is CACRKDTEAFF. The DNA for the CDR3 is TGTGCCTGCCGCAAAGACACTGAAGCTTTCTTT.

The genes are TRBV2 and TRBJ2-7; perhaps D is TRBD1 or TRBD2 (7 bases each). The germline V gene has CDR1 SNHLY and CDR2 FYNNEI. The CDR3 extends over 15 amino acids. V gave up 3 bases and J gave up 4 bases, with 16 bases separating them. CDR3 nucleotides: TGTGCCAGCAGTGAGCAGGGGGGGCGGAGATACGAGCAGTACTTC. It specifies CASSEQGGRRYEQYF.

This clone was counted only a few times. The chain couples TRBV30 to TRBJ1-2; 10 bases match TRBD1. In germline, CDR1 is GTSNPN, CDR2 SVGIG (reference sequence). With 3 bases clipped from V and 8 bases from J, the junction kept 9 bases outside the gene matches. The CDR3 runs 14 residues. CDR3 DNA sequence: TGTGCCTGGAGGAAAGTCGGGACAGGGGAAGGCTACACCTTC. This codes for CAWRKVGTGEGYTF.

The chain has TRBV6-5 and TRBJ1-5; D gene unclear. The length of the CDR3 is 15 residues. The V end lost 6 bases, the J end lost 6 bases, and 18 bases lay between the germline ends. CDR1 MNHEY and CDR2 SVGAGI come from the germline V gene. The CDR3 reads CASSPVVQRSQPQHF. The CDR3 bases are TGTGCCAGCAGCCCTGTCGTGCAGAGGAGTCAGCCCCAGCATTTT.

The V gene is TRBV5-3, the J gene TRBJ2-3, with D possibly being TRBD1 (6 bases). TRBV5-3 is an open reading frame whose function is uncertain. The CDR3 sequence is 16 residues long. V was clipped by 0 bases and J by 7 bases, with 18 bases between them. The CDR3 region is CARSLESGALHHTQYF. The CDR3 DNA reads as TGTGCCAGAAGCTTGGAATCAGGGGCCCTTCATCATACGCAGTATTTT.

In regard to this clone: An end of the junction does not agree with germline; a read error may underlie this. The chain has TRBV7-7 and TRBJ2-7; D is possibly TRBD1 (5 bases). This CDR3 region has 15 residues. CDR1 and CDR2 from the germline V gene are SSHAT and FNYEAQ (reference sequence). The CDR3 DNA sequence: TGTGCTAGCAGCTTCTTTTATGTCAGGGCATACGAGCAGTACTTC. Amino acid sequence: CASSFFYVRAYEQYF.

This clone was found once. The rearrangement links TRBV9 to TRBJ2-2; no definite D call. The CDR3 contains 14 residues. V was pared by 2 bases and J by 6 bases, with 11 bases between. Germline CDR1 and CDR2: SGDLS and YYNGEE. The chain's CDR3 is CASSVKQSPGELFF. The CDR3 DNA reads TGTGCCAGCAGCGTCAAGCAGTCCCCCGGGGAGCTGTTTTTT.

This chain links TRBV18 with TRBJ2-7, with 8 bases identical to TRBD1. J lost 3 bases, V lost 5 bases, and 6 bases had no gene match. The CDR3 contains 14 residues. Germline values: CDR1 KGHSH, CDR2 LQKENI. The CDR3 loop is CASSFGQGFYEQYF. In DNA form, the CDR3 reads TGTGCCAGCTCATTCGGACAGGGCTTCTACGAGCAGTACTTC.

This clone was picked up a small number of times. The identical CDR3 is also encoded by other nucleotide sequences in the sample. The gene calls are TRBV7-9 and TRBJ1-6, with no clear D. The CDR3 runs 13 residues. V was trimmed by 3 bases and J by 7 bases, leaving 7 bases between them. CDR1 SEHNR and CDR2 FQNEAQ come from the germline V gene (reference sequence). CDR3 in amino acids: CASSLGNNSPLHF. CDR3 in DNA: TGTGCCAGCAGCTTGGGGAACAATTCACCCCTCCACTTT. Complete variable domain (other parts from reference TRBV7-9 and TRBJ1-6): DTGVSQNPRHKITKRGQNVTFRCDPISEHNRLYWYRQTLGQGPEFLTYFQNEAQLEKSRLLSDRFSAERPKGSFSTLEIQRTEQGDSAMYLCASSLGNNSPLHFGNGTRLTVT.

The V call is TRBV11-2, the J call TRBJ2-7, with D perhaps TRBD1 (6 bases). V was pared by 5 bases and J by 0 bases, with 17 bases between. Per germline, CDR1 SGHAT and CDR2 FQNNGV. The CDR3 is 16 amino acids. CDR3 sequence: CASSLRTGSTSYEQYF. The CDR3 bases are TGTGCCAGCAGCCTGAGAACAGGGAGCACCTCCTACGAGCAGTACTTC.

The CDR3 bases are TGTGCCAGCAGTTACGGGACAACTAATGAAAAACTGTTTTTT. Amino acid sequence: CASSYGTTNEKLFF. V gene TRBV6-5 combines with J gene TRBJ1-4; D gene unclear. The CDR3 is 14 amino acids. The ends were cut back, 2 bases at V and 0 bases at J, with 4 bases in the middle. Germline CDR1 MNHEY, CDR2 SVGAGI.

Turning to this clone: This sample includes further DNA sequences coding for the same CDR3. The chain carries TRBV30 and TRBJ2-1, with 7 positions matching TRBD2. Losses at the gene ends were 0 bases for V and 9 bases for J; bases not matched to a gene: 2. The CDR3 length is 12 residues. Germline V gene lookup returns CDR1 GTSNPN and CDR2 SVGIG (reference sequence). Here the CDR3 reads CAWSVRGVEQFF. The CDR3 nucleotides read TGTGCCTGGAGTGTACGGGGGGTTGAGCAGTTCTTC.

The gene calls are TRBV30 and TRBJ1-2, with D unclear. The V and J ends lost 4 bases and 4 bases respectively, with 13 bases between them. The CDR3 is made up of 13 amino acids. CDR1 GTSNPN and CDR2 SVGIG come from the germline V gene (reference sequence). CDR3 sequence reads: CAWIGSGSYGYTF. As DNA, the CDR3 is TGTGCCTGGATAGGATCCGGGAGCTATGGCTACACCTTC.

With respect to this clone: A junction boundary mismatches the germline segment, possibly from a read error. The chain joins TRBV4-3 to TRBJ2-5; TRBD2 agrees at 7 bases. This CDR3 is 12 amino acids long. Germline-derived CDR1 and CDR2 are LGHNA and YSLEER. CDR3 amino acids: CASSQDFGRLDF. DNA for the CDR3: TGCGCCAGCAGCCAAGATTTCGGGAGGCTGGACTTC.

With respect to this clone: The same CDR3 arises from other DNA sequences in this sample as well. The chain employs TRBV7-2 and TRBJ2-7, with TRBD2 matching over 10 bases. This CDR3 region has 14 residues. Per the germline V gene, CDR1 is SGHTA and CDR2 is FQGNSA. Trimming removed 4 bases from V and 2 bases from J; junction bases left unmatched: 2. In nucleotides, the CDR3 is TGTGCCAGCAGCTCGAGCGGGGGGGCCTACGAGCAGTACTTC. This sequence encodes CASSSSGGAYEQYF.

The chain has TRBV5-1 and TRBJ2-7; D gene ambiguous. Looked up from germline, CDR1 is SGHRS and CDR2 is YFSETQ. This CDR3 spans 15 amino acids. V lost 4 bases, J lost 2 bases, and 16 bases lay in between. As DNA, the CDR3 is TGCGCCAGCAGCCCGGTGGGGTCCCCGACCTACGAGCAGTACTTC. It is translated as CASSPVGSPTYEQYF.